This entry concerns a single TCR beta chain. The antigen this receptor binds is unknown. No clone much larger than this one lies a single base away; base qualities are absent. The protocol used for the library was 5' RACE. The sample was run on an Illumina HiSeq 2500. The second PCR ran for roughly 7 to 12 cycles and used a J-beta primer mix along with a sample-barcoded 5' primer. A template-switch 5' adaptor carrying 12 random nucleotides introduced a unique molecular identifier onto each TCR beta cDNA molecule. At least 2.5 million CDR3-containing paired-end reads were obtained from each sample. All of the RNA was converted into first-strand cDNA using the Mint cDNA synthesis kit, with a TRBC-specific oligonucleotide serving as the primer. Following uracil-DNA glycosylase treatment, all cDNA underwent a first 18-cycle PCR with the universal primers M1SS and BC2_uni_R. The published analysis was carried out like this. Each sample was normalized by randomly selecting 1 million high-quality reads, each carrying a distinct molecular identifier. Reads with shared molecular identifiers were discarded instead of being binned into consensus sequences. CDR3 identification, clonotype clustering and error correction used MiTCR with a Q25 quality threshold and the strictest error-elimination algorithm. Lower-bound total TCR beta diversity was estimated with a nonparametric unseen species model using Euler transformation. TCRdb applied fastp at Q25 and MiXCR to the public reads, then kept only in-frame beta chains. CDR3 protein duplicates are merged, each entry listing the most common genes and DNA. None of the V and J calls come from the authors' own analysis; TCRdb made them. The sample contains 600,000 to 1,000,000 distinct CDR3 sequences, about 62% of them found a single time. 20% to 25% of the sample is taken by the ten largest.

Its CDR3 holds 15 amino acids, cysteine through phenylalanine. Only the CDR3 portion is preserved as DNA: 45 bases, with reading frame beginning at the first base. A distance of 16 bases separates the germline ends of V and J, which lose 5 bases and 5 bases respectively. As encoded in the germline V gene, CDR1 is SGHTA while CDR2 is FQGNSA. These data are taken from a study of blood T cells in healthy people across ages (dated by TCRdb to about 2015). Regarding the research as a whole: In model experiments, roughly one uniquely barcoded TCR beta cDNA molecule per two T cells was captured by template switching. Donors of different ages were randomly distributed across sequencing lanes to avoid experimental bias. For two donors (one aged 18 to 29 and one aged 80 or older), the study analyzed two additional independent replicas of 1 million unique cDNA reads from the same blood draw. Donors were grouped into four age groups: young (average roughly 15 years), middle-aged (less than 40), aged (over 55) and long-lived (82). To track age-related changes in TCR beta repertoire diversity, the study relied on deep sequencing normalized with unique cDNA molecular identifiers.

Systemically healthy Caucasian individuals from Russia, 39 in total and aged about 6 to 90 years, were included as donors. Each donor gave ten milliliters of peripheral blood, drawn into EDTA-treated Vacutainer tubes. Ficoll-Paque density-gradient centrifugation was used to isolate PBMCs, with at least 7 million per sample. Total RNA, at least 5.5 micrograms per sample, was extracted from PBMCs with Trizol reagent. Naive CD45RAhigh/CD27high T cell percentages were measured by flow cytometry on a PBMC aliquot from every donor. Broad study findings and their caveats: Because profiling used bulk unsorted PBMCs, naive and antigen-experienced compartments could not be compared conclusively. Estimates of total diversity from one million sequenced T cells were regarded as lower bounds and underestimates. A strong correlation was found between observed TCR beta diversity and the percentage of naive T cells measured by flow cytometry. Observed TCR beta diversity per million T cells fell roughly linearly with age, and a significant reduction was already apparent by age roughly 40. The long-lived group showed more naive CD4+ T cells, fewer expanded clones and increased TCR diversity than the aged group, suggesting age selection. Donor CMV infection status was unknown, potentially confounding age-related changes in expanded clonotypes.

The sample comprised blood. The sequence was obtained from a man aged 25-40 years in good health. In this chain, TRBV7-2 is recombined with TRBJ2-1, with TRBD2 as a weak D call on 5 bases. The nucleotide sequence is TGTGCCAGCAGCCCGGGGAGAGTTCGGAACAATGAGCAGTTCTTC. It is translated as CASSPGRVRNNEQFF.